The rows below give T cell receptor beta chains drawn from one sample of a study of regulatory T cells in long-lasting Graves disease. TCRdb analysed the multiplex PCR reads with MiXCR anew, one entry per CDR3 protein. The top ten clones hold approximately 14% of a sample with about 460,000 distinct CDR3 sequences, less than 25% of them seen once. Sequences were derived from peripheral blood mononuclear cells (PBMCs), sampled when the disease was refractory, from a patient treated with antithyroid drugs. The receptors were gathered from a female donor with Graves disease. Both conserved end residues are part of each CDR3. Each record gives: V gene, clone size, J gene, D gene, CDR3 protein, CDR3 DNA. A D gene is named only where the DNA matches it firmly. Size values are once, few and many counts, or a class for expanded clones, and some rows have none.

v_call: TRBV5-1; clone_size: -; j_call: TRBJ2-5; d_call: -; cdr3_aa: CASSLQGTYQETQYF; cdr3_nt: TGCGCCAGCAGCCTCCAGGGGACGTACCAAGAGACCCAGTACTTC
v_call: TRBV4-1; clone_size: few; j_call: TRBJ1-2; d_call: -; cdr3_aa: CASSQDWEVFF; cdr3_nt: TGCGCCAGCAGCCAAGATTGGGAGGTATTCTTC
v_call: TRBV29-1; clone_size: few; j_call: TRBJ2-7; d_call: TRBD1; cdr3_aa: CSVAYEQGTEQYF; cdr3_nt: TGCAGCGTTGCTTACGAACAGGGGACCGAGCAGTACTTC
v_call: TRBV7-3; clone_size: once; j_call: TRBJ2-1; d_call: TRBD2; cdr3_aa: CASSSPSSSGSRGSYNEQFF; cdr3_nt: TGTGCCAGCAGCTCCCCGAGTTCTAGCGGGAGTCGTGGCTCCTACAATGAGCAGTTCTTC
v_call: TRBV29-1; clone_size: many; j_call: TRBJ1-1; d_call: -; cdr3_aa: CSVEIQQNTEAFF; cdr3_nt: TGCAGCGTTGAAATACAGCAGAACACTGAAGCTTTCTTT
v_call: TRBV5-1; clone_size: once; j_call: TRBJ2-7; d_call: -; cdr3_aa: CASSLGTEYEQYF; cdr3_nt: TGCGCCAGCAGCCTGGGGACTGAGTACGAGCAGTACTTC
v_call: TRBV7-9; clone_size: many; j_call: TRBJ2-7; d_call: -; cdr3_aa: CASSRPGVRDEQYF; cdr3_nt: TGTGCCAGCAGCCGACCAGGGGTTAGAGACGAGCAGTACTTC
v_call: TRBV20-1; clone_size: many; j_call: TRBJ2-5; d_call: TRBD2; cdr3_aa: CSARGQRGPQETQYF; cdr3_nt: TGCAGTGCTAGAGGTCAGCGGGGGCCCCAAGAGACCCAGTACTTC
v_call: TRBV5-6; clone_size: many; j_call: TRBJ1-2; d_call: -; cdr3_aa: CASSLRLYGYTF; cdr3_nt: TGTGCCAGCAGCTTGCGCCTCTATGGCTACACCTTC
v_call: TRBV14; clone_size: -; j_call: TRBJ2-5; d_call: -; cdr3_aa: CASSQLDSGETQYF; cdr3_nt: TGTGCCAGCAGCCAATTGGACAGTGGAGAGACCCAGTACTTC
v_call: TRBV2; clone_size: -; j_call: TRBJ1-6; d_call: -; cdr3_aa: CASTTRTAAPLHF; cdr3_nt: TGTGCCAGCACTACCCGAACGGCCGCTCCCCTCCACTTT
v_call: TRBV12-3/TRBV12-4; clone_size: -; j_call: TRBJ2-7; d_call: TRBD1; cdr3_aa: CASSLGQASYEQCF; cdr3_nt: TGTGCCAGCAGTTTGGGACAGGCCTCCTACGAGCAGTGCTTC
v_call: TRBV9; clone_size: -; j_call: TRBJ1-3; d_call: -; cdr3_aa: CASSVGLEHRANTIYF; cdr3_nt: TGTGCCAGCAGCGTAGGACTGGAACATCGGGCGAACACCATATATTTT
v_call: TRBV12-3/TRBV12-4; clone_size: many; j_call: TRBJ1-2; d_call: -; cdr3_aa: CASSPTDSRGYTF; cdr3_nt: TGTGCCAGCAGCCCAACGGACAGCAGGGGCTACACCTTC
v_call: TRBV7-9; clone_size: many; j_call: TRBJ2-5; d_call: TRBD2; cdr3_aa: CASSWGLAEETQYF; cdr3_nt: TGTGCCAGCAGCTGGGGACTAGCGGAAGAGACCCAGTACTTC
v_call: TRBV6-5; clone_size: once; j_call: TRBJ1-1; d_call: -; cdr3_aa: CASSYGDLDTEAFF; cdr3_nt: TGTGCCAGCAGTTACGGGGATCTGGACACTGAAGCTTTCTTT
v_call: TRBV30; clone_size: few; j_call: TRBJ2-5; d_call: TRBD2; cdr3_aa: CAWSAPGLAGLETQYF; cdr3_nt: TGTGCCTGGAGTGCCCCGGGACTAGCGGGATTAGAGACCCAGTACTTC
v_call: TRBV20-1; clone_size: -; j_call: TRBJ1-2; d_call: TRBD1; cdr3_aa: CSARDTRTGLNYGYTF; cdr3_nt: TGCAGTGCTAGAGATACCCGGACAGGTCTCAACTATGGCTACACCTTC
v_call: TRBV7-2; clone_size: -; j_call: TRBJ2-7; d_call: TRBD2; cdr3_aa: CASSLAGLAGARDEQYF; cdr3_nt: TGTGCCAGCAGCTTAGCGGGACTAGCGGGGGCCAGGGACGAGCAGTACTTC
v_call: TRBV28; clone_size: many; j_call: TRBJ2-7; d_call: -; cdr3_aa: CASSPAQGTDYSYEQYF; cdr3_nt: TGTGCCAGCAGCCCAGCCCAAGGGACGGACTACTCCTACGAGCAGTACTTC
v_call: TRBV7-2; clone_size: many; j_call: TRBJ1-3; d_call: TRBD1; cdr3_aa: CASRRTGRNTIYF; cdr3_nt: TGTGCCAGCAGACGGACAGGGAGAAACACCATATATTTT
v_call: TRBV5-5; clone_size: -; j_call: TRBJ2-3; d_call: TRBD2; cdr3_aa: CASSLLAGLDTQYF; cdr3_nt: TGTGCCAGCAGCTTACTAGCGGGGTTAGATACGCAGTATTTT
v_call: TRBV12-3/TRBV12-4; clone_size: -; j_call: TRBJ2-6; d_call: -; cdr3_aa: CASSLLDGANVLTF; cdr3_nt: TGTGCCAGCAGTTTACTGGATGGGGCCAACGTCCTGACTTTC
v_call: TRBV5-1; clone_size: -; j_call: TRBJ2-5; d_call: TRBD2; cdr3_aa: CASSPILAGPQETQYF; cdr3_nt: TGCGCCAGCAGCCCTATACTAGCGGGACCCCAAGAGACCCAGTACTTC
v_call: TRBV29-1; clone_size: many; j_call: TRBJ2-5; d_call: TRBD1; cdr3_aa: CSVGTGEETQYF; cdr3_nt: TGCAGCGTTGGTACAGGGGAAGAGACCCAGTACTTC
v_call: TRBV6-2/TRBV6-3; clone_size: -; j_call: TRBJ2-3; d_call: TRBD2; cdr3_aa: CASSEAIRGGTDTQYF; cdr3_nt: TGTGCCAGCAGTGAAGCTATCCGGGGGGGAACAGATACGCAGTATTTT
v_call: TRBV20-1; clone_size: -; j_call: TRBJ2-7; d_call: -; cdr3_aa: CSAYTFSGSYEQYF; cdr3_nt: TGCAGTGCTTACACCTTTAGCGGCTCCTACGAGCAGTACTTC
v_call: TRBV5-1; clone_size: many; j_call: TRBJ2-2; d_call: -; cdr3_aa: CASSLEGQVIGELFF; cdr3_nt: TGCGCCAGCAGCTTGGAAGGGCAGGTCATCGGGGAGCTGTTTTTT
v_call: TRBV7-2; clone_size: many; j_call: TRBJ1-6; d_call: -; cdr3_aa: CASSESVLNSPLHF; cdr3_nt: TGTGCCAGCAGCGAGTCTGTACTCAATTCACCCCTCCACTTT
v_call: TRBV6-4; clone_size: -; j_call: TRBJ1-5; d_call: -; cdr3_aa: CASGYPVQPQHF; cdr3_nt: TGTGCCAGCGGTTACCCCGTTCAGCCCCAGCATTTT
v_call: TRBV28; clone_size: many; j_call: TRBJ1-5; d_call: TRBD1; cdr3_aa: CASSTIQGGGRMWNQPQHF; cdr3_nt: TGTGCCAGCAGTACCATCCAGGGGGGTGGTAGAATGTGGAATCAGCCCCAGCATTTT
v_call: TRBV15; clone_size: many; j_call: TRBJ1-2; d_call: -; cdr3_aa: CATSRVWPNYGYTF; cdr3_nt: TGTGCCACCAGCAGAGTCTGGCCAAACTATGGCTACACCTTC
v_call: TRBV5-4; clone_size: few; j_call: TRBJ1-5; d_call: -; cdr3_aa: CASSLSGGKGNQPQHF; cdr3_nt: TGTGCCAGCAGCTTGAGCGGGGGGAAGGGCAATCAGCCCCAGCATTTT
v_call: TRBV10-3; clone_size: few; j_call: TRBJ1-4; d_call: -; cdr3_aa: CAISGDRANEKLFF; cdr3_nt: TGTGCCATCAGCGGCGACAGAGCTAATGAAAAACTGTTTTTT
v_call: TRBV29-1; clone_size: -; j_call: TRBJ2-4; d_call: -; cdr3_aa: CSAKTLAKNIQYF; cdr3_nt: TGCAGCGCCAAAACCCTGGCCAAAAACATTCAGTACTTC
v_call: TRBV20-1; clone_size: -; j_call: TRBJ2-4; d_call: -; cdr3_aa: CSASMGPSRNIQYF; cdr3_nt: TGCAGTGCTAGTATGGGGCCGAGTAGAAACATTCAGTACTTC
v_call: TRBV6-1; clone_size: -; j_call: TRBJ2-1; d_call: TRBD2; cdr3_aa: CASTSGTSLFNEQFF; cdr3_nt: TGTGCCAGCACAAGCGGGACTAGCCTTTTCAATGAGCAGTTCTTC
v_call: TRBV12-3/TRBV12-4; clone_size: many; j_call: TRBJ2-2; d_call: -; cdr3_aa: CASSLVIGRLIRGGELFF; cdr3_nt: TGTGCCAGCAGCCTTGTCATCGGCAGACTAATTCGGGGCGGGGAGCTGTTTTTT
v_call: TRBV11-3; clone_size: many; j_call: TRBJ2-7; d_call: -; cdr3_aa: CASSDGFTYEQYF; cdr3_nt: TGTGCCAGCAGTGATGGGTTTACCTACGAGCAGTACTTC
v_call: TRBV28; clone_size: many; j_call: TRBJ1-1; d_call: -; cdr3_aa: CASSTNTEAFF; cdr3_nt: TGTGCCAGCAGCACGAACACTGAAGCTTTCTTT
v_call: TRBV20-1; clone_size: few; j_call: TRBJ2-7; d_call: TRBD2; cdr3_aa: CSARGAGVGEQYF; cdr3_nt: TGCAGTGCTAGAGGAGCGGGAGTGGGCGAGCAGTACTTC
v_call: TRBV7-3; clone_size: many; j_call: TRBJ1-1; d_call: -; cdr3_aa: CASSLSSNDEAFF; cdr3_nt: TGTGCCAGCAGCTTAAGCAGCAATGATGAAGCTTTCTTT
v_call: TRBV18; clone_size: many; j_call: TRBJ1-2; d_call: -; cdr3_aa: CASSPDYGYTF; cdr3_nt: TGTGCCAGCTCACCAGACTATGGCTACACCTTC
v_call: TRBV6-5; clone_size: -; j_call: TRBJ1-2; d_call: -; cdr3_aa: CASSYSGREGGYTF; cdr3_nt: TGTGCCAGCAGTTACTCGGGGAGGGAGGGTGGCTACACCTTC
v_call: TRBV7-9; clone_size: -; j_call: TRBJ2-7; d_call: TRBD2; cdr3_aa: CASSFSGRDYEQYF; cdr3_nt: TGTGCCAGCAGCTTTAGCGGGCGGGACTACGAGCAGTACTTC
v_call: TRBV7-2; clone_size: many; j_call: TRBJ1-1; d_call: TRBD1; cdr3_aa: CASSLQSTGGMNTEAFF; cdr3_nt: TGTGCCAGCAGCTTACAATCGACAGGGGGTATGAACACTGAAGCTTTCTTT
v_call: TRBV20-1; clone_size: few; j_call: TRBJ2-2; d_call: -; cdr3_aa: CSARFVGELFF; cdr3_nt: TGCAGTGCTAGATTTGTCGGGGAGCTGTTTTTT
v_call: TRBV28; clone_size: -; j_call: TRBJ2-5; d_call: TRBD1; cdr3_aa: CASSLGQGAIEETQYF; cdr3_nt: TGTGCCAGCAGCCTGGGACAGGGGGCGATTGAAGAGACCCAGTACTTC
v_call: TRBV13; clone_size: few; j_call: TRBJ1-1; d_call: -; cdr3_aa: CASSLGPGRDTEAFF; cdr3_nt: TGTGCCAGCAGCTTAGGCCCGGGAAGGGACACTGAAGCTTTCTTT
v_call: TRBV11-2; clone_size: few; j_call: TRBJ1-1; d_call: -; cdr3_aa: CASSLVTGSGTEAFF; cdr3_nt: TGTGCCAGCAGCTTAGTCACAGGGAGCGGAACTGAAGCTTTCTTT